The T cell receptor beta chain under discussion was sequenced for a study of blood T cell repertoires in COVID-19. The germline gives CDR1 SNHLY, CDR2 FYNNEI. The germline V and J ends were trimmed by 6 bases and 2 bases, with 21 bases remaining between them. This CDR3 spans 17 amino acids. Assay used: immunoSEQ multiplex PCR; TCRdb lists only in-frame clones, some missing. The sample lists 300,000 or so clones, approximately 90% seen once, with 2.2% in the top ten. This rearrangement joins TRBV2 to TRBJ2-3, with D possibly matching TRBD2 (6 bases). The TCR comes from a woman aged 25 to 39 with COVID-19, enrolled during active disease. The material sequenced was peripheral blood. For the CDR3, the DNA is TGTGCCAGCAGGTGGGAAGTAGCGGAAATAAACACAGATACGCAGTATTTT. Protein: CASRWEVAEINTDTQYF.